What follows are 15 T cell receptor beta chains derived from one specimen sequenced in a study of identical twins. TCRdb re-analysed the 5' RACE reads in MiXCR, keeping a single row per CDR3 protein. The sample includes hundreds of thousands of distinct CDR3 sequences, 6.5% to 8.5% of them seen just once. The data also belong to a second study, concerning yellow fever vaccine responses in identical twins.

The specimen sequenced was memory (CD45RO+) T cells sorted from blood. The source is a woman under 30 in good health.

This clonotype was seen many times. This chain uses TRBV15 with TRBJ2-3; D is unclear. Germline V gene lookup returns CDR1 LNHNV and CDR2 YYDKDF (reference sequence). CDR3 length: 12 amino acids. Trimming left V 1 base short and J 4 bases short, with 3 bases between. This CDR3 reads CATSRASDTQYF. For the CDR3, the DNA is TGTGCCACCAGCAGAGCGTCAGATACGCAGTATTTT.

This clonotype was picked up a small number of times. J is TRBJ2-5 and V is TRBV9; 8 nucleotides align to TRBD2. The germline V gene has CDR1 SGDLS and CDR2 YYNGEE. The CDR3 extends over 15 amino acids. With V trimmed by 0 bases and J by 5 bases, 6 bases remained unmatched. The CDR3 spells CASSVGVSGMETQYF. DNA for the CDR3: TGTGCCAGCAGCGTAGGGGTTAGCGGGATGGAGACCCAGTACTTC.

The chain employs TRBV7-2 and TRBJ1-2, with D maybe TRBD1 (5 bases). The germline V gene encodes CDR1 SGHTA and CDR2 FQGNSA. The ends were cut back, 3 bases at V and 3 bases at J, with 14 bases in the middle. CDR3 length: 15 residues. This chain's CDR3 is CASSFLTQGDYGYTF. As DNA, the CDR3 is TGTGCCAGCAGCTTTCTTACGCAGGGAGACTATGGCTACACCTTC.

This clonotype appeared many times. This chain uses TRBV14 with TRBJ1-2; D is unresolved. The CDR3 spans 13 residues. V dropped 1 base and J dropped 3 bases, with 6 bases sitting between them. Looked up from germline, CDR1 is SGHDN and CDR2 is FVKESK. CDR3 protein: CASSQGLYYGYTF. The CDR3 bases are TGTGCCAGCAGCCAAGGACTGTACTATGGCTACACCTTC.

This clonotype was seen more than once but under ten times. This chain connects TRBV20-1 to TRBJ2-5; the D gene could be TRBD1 or TRBD2 (5 bases each). V shed 6 bases and J shed 5 bases, with 19 bases lying between them. Germline CDR1 reads DFQATT; CDR2 reads SNEGSKA (reference sequence). CDR3 length: 14 amino acids. CDR3 nucleotides: TGCAGTGCCTCCACCGGGGCAGGATGGGAGACCCAGTACTTC. Amino acid sequence: CSASTGAGWETQYF.

This clonotype was detected many times. This chain links TRBV6-2 or TRBV6-3 with TRBJ2-1; 8 bases align to TRBD2. Trimming cost V 5 bases and J 5 bases; bases outside gene matches: 11. Germline lookup yields CDR1 MNHEY and CDR2 SVGEGT. The CDR3 runs 16 residues. CDR3 amino acids: CASSRGLREGHNEQFF. DNA of the CDR3: TGTGCCAGCAGTAGGGGCCTCCGGGAGGGCCACAATGAGCAGTTCTTC.

This clonotype was observed many times. The chain carries TRBV3-1 and TRBJ2-1, with 11 bases fitting TRBD2. The CDR3 runs to 17 residues. With V trimmed by 1 base and J by 6 bases, 8 bases remained unmatched. Germline CDR1 is LGHDT and CDR2 is YNNKEL (reference sequence). The CDR3 spells CASSQGATSGRSNEQFF. The CDR3 nucleotides are TGTGCCAGCAGCCAAGGAGCTACTAGCGGGAGATCCAATGAGCAGTTCTTC.

The rearrangement joins TRBV10-3 to TRBJ2-3, with 8 bases fitting TRBD2. The CDR3 runs to 17 residues. Trimming cost V 2 bases and J 3 bases; bases outside gene matches: 10. From germline, CDR1 is ENHRY and CDR2 SYGVKD. In nucleotides, the CDR3 is TGTGCCATCAGTGAGCCAGGTCGAGGACTAGCTACAGATACGCAGTATTTT. Translation gives CAISEPGRGLATDTQYF.

The chain has TRBV12-3 or TRBV12-4 and TRBJ2-7; D remains ambiguous. The CDR3 runs to 14 residues. V lost 3 bases and J 2 bases, leaving 11 bases between the germline ends. CDR3 sequence reads: CASSFAQVAYEQYF. Written as DNA, the CDR3 is TGTGCCAGCAGTTTTGCTCAGGTTGCCTACGAGCAGTACTTC.

The chain joins TRBV6-2 or TRBV6-3 to TRBJ2-1; TRBD2 is a possible D gene (6 bases). Germline V gene sequence: CDR1 MNHEY, CDR2 SVGEGT. The CDR3 runs 11 residues. The V end was cut by 2 bases, the J end by 15 bases, with 11 bases between. CDR3 sequence reads: CASSYGGKGFF. CDR3 DNA: TGTGCCAGCAGTTACGGGGGGAAGGGGTTCTTC.

This clonotype was detected only a few times. The chain is built from TRBV6-1 and TRBJ1-1, with 8 nucleotides matching TRBD1. In germline, CDR1 is MNHNS, CDR2 SASEGT. V shed 5 bases, J shed 7 bases, and the junction held 12 bases outside the gene matches. The CDR3 runs to 15 residues. The CDR3 spells CASSPNRGGFSEAFF. CDR3 bases: TGTGCCAGCAGTCCTAACAGGGGGGGGTTTAGTGAAGCTTTCTTT.

This clonotype was detected only a few times. The rearrangement joins TRBV29-1 to TRBJ1-2, with D maybe TRBD1 (6 bases). CDR1 and CDR2 from the germline V gene are SQVTM and ANQGSEA. Trimming stripped 4 bases from V and 3 bases from J, with 15 bases between. This CDR3 is 14 amino acids long. The CDR3 sequence is CSVAATGKDYGYTF. The CDR3, as DNA: TGCAGCGTTGCCGCAACAGGGAAGGACTATGGCTACACCTTC.

The rearrangement uses TRBV3-1 and TRBJ2-5; D not resolved. The germline CDR1 and CDR2 sequences are LGHDT and YNNKEL (reference sequence). Trimming took off 0 bases at V and 1 base at J, with 9 bases between the two ends. This CDR3 is built from 15 residues. The CDR3 is CASSQDGRTQETQYF. As DNA, the CDR3 is TGTGCCAGCAGCCAAGATGGTCGGACCCAAGAGACCCAGTACTTC.

Ten or more counts support this clonotype. V usage is TRBV12-3 or TRBV12-4 and J usage is TRBJ1-2; D is uncertain. Trimming left V 7 bases short and J 4 bases short, with 13 bases between. The CDR3 is 13 amino acids. CDR3 in DNA: TGTGCCAGCACCCCAAATCCATCCTATGGCTACACCTTC. Amino acid sequence: CASTPNPSYGYTF.

This clonotype appeared a few times. The chain couples TRBV6-1 to TRBJ2-2; no definite D call. CDR1 is MNHNS and CDR2 is SASEGT in the germline V gene. The CDR3 length is 13 residues. V dropped 6 bases and J dropped 11 bases, with 16 bases sitting between them. CDR3 bases: TGTGCCAGCAGCAGATCCGGGCCTCGAGAGCTGTTTTTT. Protein sequence: CASSRSGPRELFF.